This T cell receptor beta chain was recovered during a study of regulatory T cells in long-lasting Graves disease. Broader study findings: Those with persistent disease had in common more public clonotypes (2,741) than new patients (approximately 970). Favored gene segments in persistent disease were TRBV28, TRBJ1-2 and TRBJ2-5. Study of thyroid tissue was not done, with only peripheral blood studied.

Comments on this clonotype: Its cognate antigen is unknown. A much larger clone lies one base from this, so it may be a read error.

The time point was: newly diagnosed GD, antithyroid drugs for less than 3 months. From PBMCs, RNA was extracted and then used to make the TCR library. American Thyroid Association guidelines served as the basis for diagnosing Graves' disease. In building TCR beta libraries, iRepertoire HTBI primers were used together with Arm-PCR of CDR3 regions. TCRdb ran MiXCR on the multiplex PCR reads and lists one entry per CDR3 protein. The table shows about 300,000 distinct CDR3 sequences, with 15% to 20% occurring only once. Germline-derived CDR1 and CDR2 are MGHRA and YSYEKL. CDR3 length: 16 residues. The V end lost 2 bases, the J end lost 5 bases, and 18 bases lay between the germline ends.

The chain is built from TRBV4-1 and TRBJ2-5; the D gene is possibly TRBD2 (6 bases). This specimen consisted of peripheral blood mononuclear cells (PBMCs), obtained at new diagnosis, from a patient treated with antithyroid drugs. The origin of this receptor is a female donor with Graves disease. The CDR3 coding sequence is TGCGCCAGCAGCCAACCTGACTGGGGGGAATCGGAGACCCAGTACTTC. This gives the protein CASSQPDWGESETQYF.